The present T cell receptor (beta chain) was sequenced within a study of blood T cell repertoires in COVID-19. Study as a whole: The study drew acute and convalescent COVID-19 samples from the United States, Italy and Spain.

Seattle cases were enrolled at active infection and followed longitudinally. Repertoires were generated with immunoSEQ multiplex PCR, while TCRdb's copy carries only in-frame clones and drops some. The top ten clones hold around 7% of a sample with about 170,000 clones, less than 85% of them seen once. Germline assignment: CDR1 LNHNV and CDR2 YYDKDF (reference sequence). V lost 4 bases, J lost 11 bases, and 14 bases lay in between. The CDR3 covers 12 residues. The TCR comes from a woman aged 40 to 50 with COVID-19, enrolled during active disease. The chain is built from TRBV15 and TRBJ1-1; D is uncertain. Sequenced sample: peripheral blood. The CDR3 spells CATSTNRQLAFF. The CDR3 coding sequence is TGTGCCACCAGCACTAATAGACAACTCGCTTTCTTT.